This TCR beta chain was profiled in a study of blood T cells in healthy people across ages. The germline V and J ends were trimmed by 2 bases and 3 bases, with 15 bases remaining between them. The length of the CDR3 is 15 residues. Germline V gene sequence: CDR1 SGHRS, CDR2 YFSETQ. The table lists this clonotype with a few counts. Using a J-beta primer mix together with a sample-barcoded 5' primer, a second PCR was run for roughly 6 to 12 cycles. TCRdb itself ran the 5' RACE reads through MiXCR, one entry per CDR3 protein. The sample holds over 950,000 distinct CDR3 sequences, just over 50% seen once.

The rearrangement uses TRBV5-1 and TRBJ2-7; no reliable D call. This receptor was identified in a woman aged 60-75 years in good health. Sequencing used blood. The CDR3 nucleotides are TGCGCCAGCAGCTTTGAGCCCTACGAGGACTACGAGCAGTACTTC. As protein: CASSFEPYEDYEQYF.